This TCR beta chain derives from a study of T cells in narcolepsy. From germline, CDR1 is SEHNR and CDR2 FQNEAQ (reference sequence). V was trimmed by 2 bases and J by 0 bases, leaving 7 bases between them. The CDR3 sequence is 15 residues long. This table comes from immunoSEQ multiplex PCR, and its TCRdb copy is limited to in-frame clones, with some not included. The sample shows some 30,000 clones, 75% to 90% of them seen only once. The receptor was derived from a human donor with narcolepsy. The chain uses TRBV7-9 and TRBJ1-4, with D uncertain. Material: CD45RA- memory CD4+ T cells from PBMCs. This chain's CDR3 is CASSLQRATNEKLFF. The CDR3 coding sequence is TGTGCCAGCAGCTTACAGCGTGCAACTAATGAAAAACTGTTTTTT.